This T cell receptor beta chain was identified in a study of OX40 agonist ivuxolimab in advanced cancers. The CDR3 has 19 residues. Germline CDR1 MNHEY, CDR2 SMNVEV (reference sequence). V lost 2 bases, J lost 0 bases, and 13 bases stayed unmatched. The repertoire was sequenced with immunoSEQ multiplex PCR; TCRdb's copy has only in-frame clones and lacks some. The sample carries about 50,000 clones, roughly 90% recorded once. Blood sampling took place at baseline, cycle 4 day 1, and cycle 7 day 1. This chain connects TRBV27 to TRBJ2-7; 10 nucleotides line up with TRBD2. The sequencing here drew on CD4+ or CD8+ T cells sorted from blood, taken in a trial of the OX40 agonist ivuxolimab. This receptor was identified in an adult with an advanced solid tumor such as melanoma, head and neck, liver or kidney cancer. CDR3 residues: CASSLGLADLKGGSYEQYF. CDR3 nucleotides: TGTGCCAGCAGTTTAGGACTAGCGGACCTTAAGGGGGGCTCCTACGAGCAGTACTTC.